This entry is about one TCR beta chain. This sample is drawn from a study of blood T cell repertoires in COVID-19. Looking at the study overall: Acute and convalescent COVID-19 samples came from the United States, Italy and Spain.

With 5 bases removed from V and 11 bases from J, the gap between germline ends came to 13 bases. The CDR3 totals 13 residues. Per germline, CDR1 LNHDA and CDR2 SQIVND (reference sequence). As handled by the study authors: Estimates of nucleated cell counts were drawn from the amplification of reference gene primers. Sequenced by immunoSEQ multiplex PCR; TCRdb stores in-frame clones only, minus some. The V and J calls and clone size come from that table; D and trimming were worked out from the DNA. The table includes around 480,000 clones, roughly 87% detected once. The source of this sequence is a woman between 18 and 30 years old who had recovered from COVID-19. The chain joins TRBV19 to TRBJ1-6; D remains unclear. The specimen was PBMCs or T cells enriched from blood (not recorded which). CDR3 bases: TGTGCCAGTAGTCAAGGGAGCGCGGCACCCCTCCACTTT. Protein: CASSQGSAAPLHF. Full variable domain (remainder filled in from reference TRBV19 and TRBJ1-6): DGGITQSPKYLFRKEGQNVTLSCEQNLNHDAMYWYRQDPGQGLRLIYYSQIVNDFQKGDIAEGYSVSREKKESFPLTVTSAQKNPTAFYLCASSQGSAAPLHFGNGTRLTVT.